A single sample is the source of the 29 T cell receptor beta chains below, sequenced in a study of cytomegalovirus exposure and HLA in healthy donors. With 60 Vbeta and 13 Jbeta primers, the PCR was carried out. Sequencing used immunoSEQ multiplex PCR; TCRdb keeps in-frame clones, though not all of them. The sample contains roughly 110,000 clones, 70% to 85% of which appear only once. The source material was PBMCs. The receptors stem from a woman in her late teens or twenties in good health and CMV-seronegative.

V is TRBV5-1 and J is TRBJ2-7; a weak D match, TRBD2 (6 bases). Between the trimmed V and J ends, which lost 3 bases and 6 bases, there was a span of 19 bases. Germline CDR1 is SGHRS and CDR2 is YFSETQ. This CDR3 is 15 amino acids long. The CDR3: CASSSTGTAPGEQYF. CDR3 coding DNA: TGCGCCAGCAGCTCTACCGGGACTGCGCCGGGCGAGCAGTACTTC.

This clone was picked up a small number of times. The chain carries TRBV2 and TRBJ1-1; D perhaps matches TRBD1 (5 bases). Germline CDR1 is SNHLY and CDR2 is FYNNEI. The CDR3 runs 15 residues. V dropped 0 bases and J dropped 1 base, with 9 bases sitting between them. CDR3: CASSEAQGGNTEAFF. The CDR3 DNA follows: TGTGCCAGCAGTGAAGCGCAGGGAGGGAACACTGAAGCTTTCTTT.

J is TRBJ1-1 and V is TRBV6-1; 7 positions agree with TRBD1. The CDR3 extends over 13 amino acids. With 5 bases clipped from V and 3 bases from J, the junction kept 3 bases outside the gene matches. Germline-derived CDR1 and CDR2 are MNHNS and SASEGT. CDR3 in amino acids: CASSRTGDTEAFF. Here the CDR3 DNA reads TGTGCCAGCAGTCGAACAGGGGACACTGAAGCTTTCTTT.

The chain is built from TRBV7-8 and TRBJ1-2; 7 positions agree with TRBD1. V lost 5 bases and J lost 6; bases outside the gene matches: 6. The germline V gene encodes CDR1 SGHVS and CDR2 FQNEAQ. The CDR3 contains 13 residues. CDR3 in amino acids: CASSLQGDNGYTF. In nucleotides, the CDR3 is TGTGCCAGCAGCCTTCAGGGGGATAATGGCTACACCTTC.

The rearrangement uses TRBV28 and TRBJ2-7, with D unresolved. The V and J ends lost 5 bases and 2 bases respectively, with 16 bases between them. Germline values: CDR1 MDHEN, CDR2 SYDVKM. The CDR3 consists of 15 residues. CDR3 nucleotides: TGTGCCAGCAGTCCTCGTGGCAGGTCGACCTACGAGCAGTACTTC. This codes for CASSPRGRSTYEQYF.

This chain links TRBV14 with TRBJ2-2, with D perhaps TRBD1 (7 bases). The CDR3 loop spans 18 amino acids. The ends were cut back, 0 bases at V and 2 bases at J, with 16 bases in the middle. Germline V gene data show CDR1 as SGHDN and CDR2 as FVKESK. CDR3 sequence: CASSQDLRLGGNTGELFF. The CDR3, as DNA: TGTGCCAGCAGCCAAGATCTGAGACTAGGGGGCAACACCGGGGAGCTGTTTTTT.

The genes are TRBV7-9 and TRBJ2-7; 10 bases align to TRBD2. The trim removed 1 base at V and 5 bases at J, leaving 8 bases unmatched. The germline V gene encodes CDR1 SEHNR and CDR2 FQNEAQ (reference sequence). This CDR3 region has 16 residues. CDR3 protein: CASSLGYLAGVHEQYF. DNA for the CDR3: TGTGCCAGCAGCTTAGGGTATCTAGCGGGAGTACACGAGCAGTACTTC.

This chain connects TRBV2 to TRBJ2-3; TRBD1 matches at 8 bases. The germline V gene has CDR1 SNHLY and CDR2 FYNNEI. Losses at the gene ends were 10 bases for V and 0 bases for J; bases not matched to a gene: 6. The CDR3 covers 14 residues. The CDR3 DNA follows: TGTGCCATCCGGACAGGGACTAGCACAGATACGCAGTATTTT. Translating gives CAIRTGTSTDTQYF.

The genes are TRBV4-1 and TRBJ2-7; 14 bases align to TRBD2. The ends lost 4 bases at V and 3 bases at J; junction bases unmatched: 8. Per germline, CDR1 MGHRA and CDR2 YSYEKL. There are 17 residues in the CDR3. As DNA, the CDR3 is TGCGCCAGCAGCCCTTCGCTTGGGACTAGCGGGAGCTACGAGCAGTACTTC. It encodes CASSPSLGTSGSYEQYF.

This chain joins TRBV5-1 and TRBJ1-1; TRBD1 is a possible D gene (5 bases). Trimming cost V 1 base and J 3 bases, with 13 bases left between them. The CDR3 is 15 residues long. Germline loops: CDR1 SGHRS, CDR2 YFSETQ. The CDR3: CASSLWAGRYTEAFF. DNA of the CDR3: TGCGCCAGCAGCTTGTGGGCAGGGAGGTACACTGAAGCTTTCTTT.

This clone was observed a single time. This chain uses TRBV5-1 with TRBJ1-1; 7 bases agree with TRBD1. The ends lost 0 bases at V and 11 bases at J; junction bases unmatched: 10. CDR1 SGHRS and CDR2 YFSETQ come from the germline V gene. The length of the CDR3 is 14 residues. The CDR3 coding sequence is TGCGCCAGCAGCTTGGATGGCAGGGGGATGATGGCTTTCTTT. Translating gives CASSLDGRGMMAFF.

J is TRBJ1-4 and V is TRBV27, with 7 nucleotides matching TRBD1. V shed 5 bases, J shed 7 bases, and the junction held 7 bases outside the gene matches. From germline, CDR1 is MNHEY and CDR2 SMNVEV (reference sequence). This CDR3 has 14 residues. The CDR3 spells CASSITGAGEKLFF. As DNA, the CDR3 is TGTGCCAGCAGTATTACAGGGGCGGGTGAAAAACTGTTTTTT. The full variable domain, in which reference TRBV27 and TRBJ1-4 provide the parts outside the CDR3, is EAQVTQNPRYLITVTGKKLTVTCSQNMNHEYMSWYRQDPGLGLRQIYYSMNVEVTDKGDVPEGYKVSRKEKRNFPLILESPSPNQTSLYFCASSITGAGEKLFFGSGTQLSVL.

The V call is TRBV18, the J call TRBJ2-1, with D hard to call. V was cut by 3 bases and J by 6 bases, with 12 bases left in between. There are 14 residues in the CDR3. Germline V gene sequence: CDR1 KGHSH, CDR2 LQKENI. The CDR3: CASSPQSSGNEQFF. CDR3 DNA sequence: TGTGCCAGCTCACCGCAGTCTTCGGGCAATGAGCAGTTCTTC.

The V gene is TRBV7-8, the J gene TRBJ1-2; TRBD1 is a possible D gene (5 bases). Trimming stripped 0 bases from V and 5 bases from J, with 16 bases between. Germline lookup yields CDR1 SGHVS and CDR2 FQNEAQ. This CDR3 comprises 16 residues. The CDR3 here is CASSLAVQGHGYGYTF. In DNA form, the CDR3 reads TGTGCCAGCAGCTTAGCTGTCCAGGGCCATGGGTATGGCTACACCTTC.

The count of this clone is one. The V gene is TRBV18, the J gene TRBJ1-2; a weak D match, TRBD1 (6 bases). This CDR3 is built from 15 residues. From germline, CDR1 is KGHSH and CDR2 LQKENI. V was cut by 3 bases and J by 0 bases, with 11 bases left in between. The CDR3 spells CASSPTGGANYGYTF. The CDR3 nucleotides are TGTGCCAGCTCACCGACAGGTGGGGCTAACTATGGCTACACCTTC.

The chain carries TRBV6-5 and TRBJ1-2; TRBD1 matches at 8 bases. The V and J ends lost 2 bases and 6 bases, in that order; junction bases with no gene match: 5. CDR1 MNHEY and CDR2 SVGAGI come from the germline V gene. This CDR3 has 14 amino acids. CDR3 nucleotide sequence: TGTGCCAGCAGTTACAACAGGGGGTCGGATGGCTACACCTTC. Translating it yields CASSYNRGSDGYTF.

This CDR3 is CASSLAADSYNSPLHF. Written as DNA, the CDR3 is TGTGCCAGCAGTTTAGCGGCAGACTCCTATAATTCACCCCTCCACTTT. The rearrangement uses TRBV28 and TRBJ1-6; no firm D call. Germline loops: CDR1 MDHEN, CDR2 SYDVKM. The V end lost 2 bases, the J end lost 0 bases, and 8 bases lay between the germline ends. This CDR3 is built from 16 residues.

CDR3 in DNA: TGTGCCAGCAGCCGAATAGCGGGAGGGCAGGATGAGCAGTTCTTC. Residues: CASSRIAGGQDEQFF. The chain joins TRBV5-4 to TRBJ2-1; 11 bases fit TRBD2. The CDR3 has 15 amino acids. After removal of 4 bases from V and 8 bases from J, the junction contained 8 bases not matched to a gene. Germline CDR1 and CDR2: SGHNT and YYREEE (reference sequence).

The chain is built from TRBV14 and TRBJ1-2, with 7 bases identical to TRBD1. The germline CDR1 and CDR2 sequences are SGHDN and FVKESK. The CDR3 totals 15 residues. After removal of 0 bases from V and 8 bases from J, the junction contained 9 bases not matched to a gene. The CDR3 loop reads CASSQDRNRGYGYTF. DNA for the CDR3: TGTGCCAGCAGCCAAGATCGGAACAGGGGTTACGGCTACACCTTC.

The gene calls are TRBV27 and TRBJ2-2; 7 positions match TRBD1. V dropped 4 bases and J dropped 1; count of bases not matched to a gene: 3. The CDR3 totals 15 residues. Germline V gene sequence: CDR1 MNHEY, CDR2 SMNVEV (reference sequence). CDR3 residues: CASSSGTENTGELFF. CDR3 coding DNA: TGTGCCAGCAGTTCCGGGACAGAGAACACCGGGGAGCTGTTTTTT.

The chain employs TRBV27 and TRBJ1-1, with D tentatively TRBD1 (5 bases). The CDR3 sequence is 15 residues long. V dropped 1 base and J dropped 3 bases, with 12 bases sitting between them. Germline CDR1 MNHEY, CDR2 SMNVEV (reference sequence). Written as DNA, the CDR3 is TGTGCCAGCAGTTTATGGGGGGTGGGGGACACTGAAGCTTTCTTT. Protein product: CASSLWGVGDTEAFF.

This clone was picked up one time. The V and J genes are TRBV10-1 and TRBJ2-5, with 7 bases matching TRBD2. The CDR3 has 15 amino acids. Trimming removed 2 bases from V and 1 base from J; junction bases left unmatched: 4. Per the germline V gene, CDR1 is WNHNN and CDR2 is SYGVQD (reference sequence). CDR3 region: CASSEGPSGQETQYF. The CDR3 coding sequence is TGCGCCAGCAGTGAGGGGCCTAGCGGCCAAGAGACCCAGTACTTC.

About this clone: One end of the junction does not line up with germline, which may come from a read error. The chain is built from TRBV10-1 and TRBJ1-5, with TRBD1 matching over 9 bases. CDR3 length: 17 amino acids. The germline gives CDR1 WNHNN, CDR2 SYGVQD (reference sequence). CDR3 loop: CASRTGGRGYSDQPQHF. The CDR3 DNA sequence: TGCGCCAGCAGGACAGGGGGACGAGGGTATAGCGATCAGCCCCAGCATTTT.

The chain combines TRBV6-4 with TRBJ2-7, with 7 bases that match TRBD2. CDR3 size: 16 residues. Germline CDR1 and CDR2: MRHNA and SNTAGT. After removal of 0 bases from V and 0 bases from J, the junction contained 5 bases not matched to a gene. The CDR3 is CASSDSMRGSSYEQYV. The CDR3 DNA sequence: TGTGCCAGCAGTGACTCGATGCGGGGGAGCTCCTACGAGCAGTACGTC.

This clone was seen once. The chain is built from TRBV29-1 and TRBJ1-1; tentative D call: TRBD1 (5 bases). Per the germline V gene, CDR1 is SQVTM and CDR2 is ANQGSEA. There are 13 residues in the CDR3. V was cut by 4 bases and J by 5 bases, with 14 bases left in between. CDR3 DNA sequence: TGCAGCGTTGGGGAGGTCAGGGAGACTGAAGCTTTCTTT. This sequence encodes CSVGEVRETEAFF.

The rearrangement joins TRBV18 to TRBJ1-3; D might be TRBD1 (5 bases). V lost 3 bases and J lost 0, with 6 bases in between. The CDR3 loop spans 14 amino acids. Looked up from germline, CDR1 is KGHSH and CDR2 is LQKENI. This CDR3 is CASSPDSSGNTIYF. The CDR3 DNA reads as TGTGCCAGCTCACCCGACAGCTCTGGAAACACCATATATTTT. The entire variable domain, with the rest obtained from reference TRBV18 and TRBJ1-3, is as follows: NAGVMQNPRHLVRRRGQEARLRCSPMKGHSHVYWYRQLPEEGLKFMVYLQKENIIDESGMPKERFSAEFPKEGPSILRIQQVVRGDSAAYFCASSPDSSGNTIYFGEGSWLTVV.

This chain connects TRBV29-1 to TRBJ2-7; D not certain. The ends were cut back, 2 bases at V and 6 bases at J, with 8 bases in the middle. Germline assignment: CDR1 SQVTM and CDR2 ANQGSEA. This CDR3 spans 11 amino acids. Written as DNA, the CDR3 is TGCAGCGTTGAAATCGGGTTCGAGCAGTACTTC. The encoded protein is CSVEIGFEQYF.

The chain links TRBV9 to TRBJ2-3, with TRBD1 matching over 9 bases. Germline CDR1 is SGDLS and CDR2 is YYNGEE. The J segment lost 2 bases and the V segment lost 3 bases, leaving 7 bases of the junction unmatched. This CDR3 spans 16 amino acids. This CDR3 is CASSAWDRDPTDTQYF. The CDR3 coding sequence is TGTGCCAGCAGCGCTTGGGACAGGGACCCCACAGATACGCAGTATTTT.

The J gene is TRBJ2-3, the V gene TRBV7-2; D remains ambiguous. This CDR3 comprises 13 residues. Trimming removed 3 bases at V and 2 bases at J, with 6 bases between. Germline V gene lookup returns CDR1 SGHTA and CDR2 FQGNSA. CDR3 loop: CASSLTITDTQYF. The CDR3, as DNA: TGTGCCAGCAGCTTGACAATCACAGATACGCAGTATTTT.